These 7 T cell receptor beta chains were sequenced from one sample in a study of blood T cell repertoires in COVID-19. The repertoire was sequenced with immunoSEQ multiplex PCR; TCRdb's copy has only in-frame clones and lacks some. The table shows about 250,000 clones, with about nine tenths occurring only once. The sequenced material came from PBMCs or T cells enriched from blood (not recorded which). The source is a man aged 35 to 55 who had recovered from COVID-19.

This sequence joins TRBV27 and TRBJ1-2; 7 bases match TRBD1. Germline CDR1 and CDR2: MNHEY and SMNVEV (reference sequence). J gave up 4 bases and V 5 bases, and 10 bases lay outside the gene matches. This CDR3 has 15 residues. As DNA, the CDR3 is TGTGCCAGCAGTATATACAGGGGTTCGGGCTATGGCTACACCTTC. Amino acids: CASSIYRGSGYGYTF.

This clone has just a few counts. The DNA for the CDR3 is TGTGCCAGCTCACTCACTAGTAACAGGGGGCGGTGGAAGGAAGTGGGAAACACTGAAGCTTTCTTT. Encoded protein: CASSLTSNRGRWKEVGNTEAFF. The chain has TRBV18 and TRBJ1-1, with 9 positions matching TRBD1. The CDR3 runs 22 residues. V was pared by 4 bases and J by 2 bases, with 26 bases of the junction left unmatched. Germline-derived CDR1 and CDR2 are KGHSH and LQKENI.

The chain employs TRBV24-1 and TRBJ2-1; maybe TRBD1 (5 bases). Germline V CDR1 and CDR2: KGHDR, SFDVKD. The V gene lost 3 bases and the J gene lost 5 bases, with 10 bases spanning the gap. The length of the CDR3 is 14 residues. The CDR3 DNA follows: TGTGCCACCAGTGATGTTCAGGGCAACAATGAGCAGTTCTTC. Translating it yields CATSDVQGNNEQFF.

The chain combines TRBV27 with TRBJ1-1; no definite D call. Trimming took off 6 bases at V and 2 bases at J, with 7 bases between the two ends. Germline CDR1 reads MNHEY; CDR2 reads SMNVEV (reference sequence). The CDR3 runs 12 residues. The chain's CDR3 is CASSTLNTEAFF. CDR3 in DNA: TGTGCCAGCAGCACCCTAAACACTGAAGCTTTCTTT.

The gene calls are TRBV24-1 and TRBJ1-5; perhaps TRBD1 as D (5 bases). The CDR3 runs to 13 residues. The ends were cut back, 1 base at V and 5 bases at J, with 5 bases in the middle. The germline CDR1 and CDR2 sequences are KGHDR and SFDVKD. The CDR3 nucleotides are TGTGCCACCAGTGATTTACAGGATCAGCCCCAGCATTTT. Translated: CATSDLQDQPQHF.

The chain joins TRBV5-1 to TRBJ2-1, with D tentatively TRBD1 (6 bases). CDR3 length: 14 residues. Trimming cost V 4 bases and J 6 bases, with 14 bases left between them. Germline V gene lookup returns CDR1 SGHRS and CDR2 YFSETQ. The CDR3 nucleotides read TGCGCCAGCAGCCAGGGGCCAGCCACCAATGAGCAGTTCTTC. Translated: CASSQGPATNEQFF.

This clone occurred once. V and J are TRBV6-5 and TRBJ1-5; a weak D match, TRBD1 (6 bases). Germline CDR1 and CDR2: MNHEY and SVGAGI. The CDR3 has 14 residues. Between the trimmed V and J ends, which lost 6 bases and 5 bases, there was a span of 14 bases. DNA of the CDR3: TGTGCCAGCAGACGCGACAGGTTCCATCAGCCCCAGCATTTT. It encodes CASRRDRFHQPQHF.